This record looks at one TCR beta chain sequence and its context. The entry originates in a study of blood T cell repertoires in COVID-19. Overall study: Material from acute and convalescent COVID-19 was sourced from the United States, Italy and Spain.

Assignment of participants to cohorts was predicated upon participant-reported clinical history. Original methodology: Estimation of nucleated cell counts relied on the amplification of reference gene primers. TCRdb's copy holds only in-frame clones and misses some; the assay was immunoSEQ multiplex PCR. Clone size and the V and J calls come from that table; the DNA yielded D and trimming. The sample includes 160,000 or so clones, roughly 90% of them seen just once. The CDR3 sequence is 17 residues long. Germline V gene lookup returns CDR1 SGDLS and CDR2 YYNGEE. After removal of 4 bases from V and 2 bases from J, the junction contained 9 bases not matched to a gene.

The source is a woman aged 45-60 years who had recovered from COVID-19. Sequencing input: PBMCs or T cells enriched from blood (not recorded which). The rearrangement joins TRBV9 to TRBJ2-3, with TRBD2 matching over 11 bases. The chain's CDR3 is CASSLRLAGLFTDTQYF. Written as DNA, the CDR3 is TGTGCCAGCAGCCTGAGACTAGCGGGGTTGTTCACAGATACGCAGTATTTT.